A selection of T cell receptor beta chains follows, all from one sample in a study of T cell responses to AZD1222 COVID-19 vaccine. Sequenced by immunoSEQ multiplex PCR; TCRdb stores in-frame clones only, minus some. The data show some 85,000 clones, with 87% seen just once and 24% held by the top ten. The sample consisted of peripheral blood, taken on day 0 of AZD1222 vaccination. The receptors here all came from an adult in good health. The CDR3 runs from the conserved cysteine through the conserved F or W. Rows may omit the clone size; those that give it use once, few, many or a size class.

j_call | clone_size | v_call | cdr3_aa
TRBJ1-5 | once | TRBV4-1 | CASSQDYNQPQHF
TRBJ1-1 | . | TRBV4-2 | CASSQPGQSRQEAFF
TRBJ1-1 | . | TRBV11-3 | CASSLQYEAFF
TRBJ2-3 | . | TRBV6-5 | CASSYGGTSTDTQYF
TRBJ2-1 | . | TRBV4-3 | CASSQDISGEQFF
TRBJ1-5 | . | TRBV2 | CASTRSQSNQPQHF
TRBJ2-1 | . | TRBV3-1/TRBV3-2 | CASSQALAAPGDEQFF
TRBJ1-1 | once | TRBV11-3 | CASSIYRGPEAFF
TRBJ1-2 | . | TRBV7-9 | CASSLGEGFYGYTF
TRBJ2-7 | . | TRBV11-2 | CASSLEGTSTLLGEQYF
TRBJ1-1 | . | TRBV10-3 | CAITDGATEAFF
TRBJ2-7 | . | TRBV5-1 | CASSLSGVGYEQYF
TRBJ1-3 | . | TRBV3-1/TRBV3-2 | CASSLASTWGNTIYF
TRBJ2-5 | . | TRBV19 | CASSGQGAHETQYF
TRBJ2-3 | . | TRBV5-5 | CASSWTYYSSDTQYF